This T cell receptor (beta chain) was found in a study of cytomegalovirus exposure and HLA in healthy donors. Study-wide points: The study found most TCR sequences rare, yet found some public TCRs in many donors. The CMV antigen specificity of a few CMV-associated chains was confirmed through in vitro analysis. Overall, roughly 170 TCR beta chains were annotated as cytomegalovirus-associated.

Repertoires were generated with immunoSEQ multiplex PCR, while TCRdb's copy carries only in-frame clones and drops some. The sample contains around 110,000 clones, about 88% of which appear only once. For this clone: Its antigen is not identified.

The V end was cut by 3 bases, the J end by 4 bases, with 15 bases between. The CDR3 is 15 residues long. The germline CDR1 and CDR2 sequences are SGHVS and FQNEAQ. The sample comprised PBMCs. The TCR sequence derives from a woman younger than 30 in good health and CMV-seropositive. The V and J genes are TRBV7-8 and TRBJ1-1, with D perhaps TRBD1 (5 bases). The CDR3 spells CASSFGAPSSTEAFF. The CDR3 nucleotides are TGTGCCAGCAGCTTTGGGGCCCCCTCAAGCACTGAAGCTTTCTTT.